A selection of T cell receptor beta chains follows, all from one sample in a study of OX40 agonist ivuxolimab in advanced cancers. Produced via immunoSEQ multiplex PCR; TCRdb's table is partial and in-frame only. The repertoire has over 50,000 clones, 75% to 90% of them found once; the top ten carry about an eighth. Sample: CD4+ or CD8+ T cells sorted from blood, taken in a trial of the OX40 agonist ivuxolimab. The receptors were gathered from an adult with an advanced solid tumor such as melanoma, head and neck, liver or kidney cancer. Each CDR3 is given with its conserved first and last residue. The D gene is left open where the match is weak. Rows may omit the clone size; those that give it use once, few, many or a size class.

D	size	V	J	DNA	CDR3
NA	NA	TRBV29-1	TRBJ2-1	TGCAGCGTTGATGACAATGAGCAGTTCTTC	CSVDDNEQFF
NA	NA	TRBV4-3	TRBJ2-7	TGCGCCAGCAGCCATGGCCGGGGTTCCAGGTACGAGCAGTACTTC	CASSHGRGSRYEQYF
NA	NA	TRBV29-1	TRBJ2-6	TGCAGCGTTTTAAGCTCTGGGGCCAACGTCCTGACTTTC	CSVLSSGANVLTF
NA	NA	TRBV6-1	TRBJ1-2	TGTGCCAGCAGTGAAAAGGTTCGGGGGTCCTTAATCTATGGCTACACCTTC	CASSEKVRGSLIYGYTF
NA	NA	TRBV7-6	TRBJ1-1	TGTGCCAGCAGCCAGTGGCTTTCGGGCACTGAAGCTTTCTTT	CASSQWLSGTEAFF
TRBD2	NA	TRBV7-9	TRBJ2-7	TGTGCCAGCGGACTAGTGCCCTACGAGCAGTACTTC	CASGLVPYEQYF
NA	NA	TRBV5-6	TRBJ2-3	TGTGCCAGCAGTCTGCCGTGGGGTTTGACAGATACGCAGTATTTT	CASSLPWGLTDTQYF
TRBD1	few	TRBV4-3	TRBJ2-7	TGCGCCAGCAGCCAAGATCTTCTCTTGACAGGGAAAGGCAACGAGCAGTACTTC	CASSQDLLLTGKGNEQYF
TRBD2	once	TRBV7-6	TRBJ2-3	TGTGCCAGCAGCTTAGGGGCTAGCGGGGGGCACGGGCCACCAGATACGCAGTATTTT	CASSLGASGGHGPPDTQYF
NA	NA	TRBV6-6	TRBJ2-7	TGTGCCAGCAGTTACGGGCCAGGGGTAAAATACGAGCAGTACTTC	CASSYGPGVKYEQYF
NA	NA	TRBV5-6	TRBJ1-4	TGTGCCAGCAGCTTGGAAGTAGGTGCTAATGAAAAACTGTTTTTT	CASSLEVGANEKLFF
NA	NA	TRBV27	TRBJ1-6	TGTGCCAGCAGTTTATCGACAGCCCCCAATTCACCCCTCCACTTT	CASSLSTAPNSPLHF
NA	once	TRBV7-3	TRBJ2-6	TGTGCCAGCAGCTTAACCCCGAGGGGGGCCAACGTCCTGACTTTC	CASSLTPRGANVLTF
TRBD1	NA	TRBV19	TRBJ2-1	TGTGCCAGTAGTACAGGGACAGGGCCCTACAATGAGCAGTTCTTC	CASSTGTGPYNEQFF